These T cell receptor beta chains were read from a single sample in a study of cytomegalovirus exposure and HLA in healthy donors. Here immunoSEQ multiplex PCR was the method, and the copy in TCRdb shows in-frame clones only, minus some. The data show 330,000 or so clones, about nine tenths seen once. The sample taken for sequencing was PBMCs. The source of these receptors is a woman aged 18-29 years in good health and CMV-seronegative. Each CDR3 is given with its conserved first and last residue. The order of the fields is V gene, clone size, J gene, D gene, CDR3 protein, CDR3 DNA. D genes are given only for firm matches. Some rows have no size entry. The others give once, few or many, or a class for an expanded clone.

V gene: TRBV9
clone size: -
J gene: TRBJ2-2
D gene: TRBD1
CDR3 protein: CASSGPGQGGAGELFF
CDR3 DNA: TGTGCCAGCAGCGGACCGGGACAGGGTGGGGCCGGGGAGCTGTTTTTT

V gene: TRBV15
clone size: few
J gene: TRBJ2-2
D gene: TRBD2
CDR3 protein: CATGPGLAGDGELFF
CDR3 DNA: TGTGCCACCGGACCGGGACTAGCGGGAGACGGGGAGCTGTTTTTT

V gene: TRBV27
clone size: -
J gene: TRBJ2-1
D gene: -
CDR3 protein: CASSFTGVSFGNEQFF
CDR3 DNA: TGTGCCAGCAGTTTCACGGGAGTAAGTTTCGGGAATGAGCAGTTCTTC

V gene: TRBV10-1
clone size: -
J gene: TRBJ2-7
D gene: -
CDR3 protein: CASASRTKLYEQYF
CDR3 DNA: TGCGCCAGCGCTTCGAGAACCAAGTTGTACGAGCAGTACTTC

V gene: TRBV9
clone size: -
J gene: TRBJ2-2
D gene: -
CDR3 protein: CASSFRGTGELFF
CDR3 DNA: TGTGCCAGCAGCTTTCGGGGCACCGGGGAGCTGTTTTTT

V gene: TRBV18
clone size: -
J gene: TRBJ2-7
D gene: -
CDR3 protein: CASSPQGRAYEQYF
CDR3 DNA: TGTGCCAGCTCACCACAGGGCAGGGCCTACGAGCAGTACTTC

V gene: TRBV29-1
clone size: -
J gene: TRBJ1-1
D gene: TRBD1
CDR3 protein: CSAGTGALDTEAFF
CDR3 DNA: TGCAGCGCTGGGACAGGGGCTTTGGACACTGAAGCTTTCTTT

V gene: TRBV28
clone size: -
J gene: TRBJ1-1
D gene: TRBD1
CDR3 protein: CASSWGQGYTEAFF
CDR3 DNA: TGTGCCAGCAGTTGGGGACAGGGGTACACTGAAGCTTTCTTT

V gene: TRBV29-1
clone size: -
J gene: TRBJ2-1
D gene: -
CDR3 protein: CSVDAETSYNEQFF
CDR3 DNA: TGCAGCGTTGACGCGGAGACGTCCTACAATGAGCAGTTCTTC

V gene: TRBV28
clone size: -
J gene: TRBJ1-2
D gene: TRBD1
CDR3 protein: CASSLLQAGTVGGYTF
CDR3 DNA: TGTGCCAGCAGTTTATTACAGGCCGGGACAGTTGGTGGCTACACCTTC

V gene: TRBV18
clone size: once
J gene: TRBJ2-1
D gene: -
CDR3 protein: CASSPPSSEQFF
CDR3 DNA: TGTGCCAGCTCACCTCCTTCCAGTGAGCAGTTCTTC

V gene: TRBV11-3
clone size: -
J gene: TRBJ2-1
D gene: -
CDR3 protein: CASSLGARDEQFF
CDR3 DNA: TGTGCCAGCAGCTTGGGAGCTCGCGATGAGCAGTTCTTC

V gene: TRBV5-1
clone size: -
J gene: TRBJ2-1
D gene: -
CDR3 protein: CASSGGDIPSYNEQFF
CDR3 DNA: TGCGCCAGCAGCGGGGGGGACATTCCTTCCTACAATGAGCAGTTCTTC

V gene: TRBV7-3
clone size: few
J gene: TRBJ2-7
D gene: TRBD1
CDR3 protein: CASSSAGTGVEEQYF
CDR3 DNA: TGTGCCAGCAGCTCCGCCGGGACAGGGGTTGAGGAGCAGTACTTC

V gene: TRBV9
clone size: -
J gene: TRBJ2-7
D gene: TRBD2
CDR3 protein: CASSVSGDRGEQYF
CDR3 DNA: TGTGCCAGCAGCGTTAGCGGGGACCGAGGCGAGCAGTACTTC

V gene: TRBV6-1
clone size: -
J gene: TRBJ1-4
D gene: -
CDR3 protein: CASSALANEKLFF
CDR3 DNA: TGTGCCAGCAGCGCACTTGCTAATGAAAAACTGTTTTTT

V gene: TRBV19
clone size: few
J gene: TRBJ2-7
D gene: TRBD1
CDR3 protein: CASSQQGKGGQYF
CDR3 DNA: TGTGCCAGTAGCCAACAGGGGAAGGGCGGGCAGTACTTC

V gene: TRBV29-1
clone size: -
J gene: TRBJ1-1
D gene: -
CDR3 protein: CSVELADIEAFF
CDR3 DNA: TGCAGCGTTGAATTGGCCGACATAGAAGCTTTCTTT

V gene: TRBV5-1
clone size: -
J gene: TRBJ2-7
D gene: -
CDR3 protein: CASSLGHYEQYF
CDR3 DNA: TGCGCCAGCAGCTTGGGACACTACGAGCAGTACTTC

V gene: TRBV29-1
clone size: -
J gene: TRBJ1-2
D gene: -
CDR3 protein: CSVDHYNYGYTF
CDR3 DNA: TGCAGCGTTGATCACTATAACTATGGCTACACCTTC

V gene: TRBV19
clone size: -
J gene: TRBJ2-7
D gene: TRBD1
CDR3 protein: CASTTTGSSYEQYF
CDR3 DNA: TGTGCCAGTACCACGACAGGGAGCTCCTACGAGCAGTACTTC

V gene: TRBV6-5
clone size: -
J gene: TRBJ2-3
D gene: -
CDR3 protein: CASSYTGAGSDTQYF
CDR3 DNA: TGTGCCAGCAGTTACACGGGAGCGGGCTCAGATACGCAGTATTTT

V gene: TRBV7-9
clone size: -
J gene: TRBJ1-5
D gene: -
CDR3 protein: CASSLDTSYNQPQHF
CDR3 DNA: TGTGCCAGCAGCTTAGATACCAGTTACAATCAGCCCCAGCATTTT

V gene: TRBV5-8
clone size: -
J gene: TRBJ2-5
D gene: TRBD2
CDR3 protein: CASSEGLAAPQETQYF
CDR3 DNA: TGTGCCAGCAGCGAGGGACTAGCGGCACCCCAAGAGACCCAGTACTTC

V gene: TRBV5-1
clone size: -
J gene: TRBJ2-3
D gene: TRBD1
CDR3 protein: CASSLTGQGSTDTQYF
CDR3 DNA: TGCGCCAGCAGCTTGACGGGACAGGGATCGACAGATACGCAGTATTTT

V gene: TRBV2
clone size: -
J gene: TRBJ1-5
D gene: -
CDR3 protein: CATSVGPSPPQHF
CDR3 DNA: TGTGCCACCTCCGTGGGCCCTTCCCCGCCCCAGCATTTT

V gene: TRBV7-9
clone size: -
J gene: TRBJ2-2
D gene: -
CDR3 protein: CASSLTGTGELFF
CDR3 DNA: TGTGCCAGCAGCTTAACTGGGACAGGGGAGCTGTTTTTT

V gene: TRBV6-5
clone size: -
J gene: TRBJ2-2
D gene: -
CDR3 protein: CASSYLENTGELFF
CDR3 DNA: TGTGCCAGCAGTTACCTAGAGAACACCGGGGAGCTGTTTTTT

V gene: TRBV7-7
clone size: -
J gene: TRBJ2-3
D gene: -
CDR3 protein: CASSAEGLTDTQYF
CDR3 DNA: TGTGCCAGCAGCGCCGAGGGCCTGACAGATACGCAGTATTTT